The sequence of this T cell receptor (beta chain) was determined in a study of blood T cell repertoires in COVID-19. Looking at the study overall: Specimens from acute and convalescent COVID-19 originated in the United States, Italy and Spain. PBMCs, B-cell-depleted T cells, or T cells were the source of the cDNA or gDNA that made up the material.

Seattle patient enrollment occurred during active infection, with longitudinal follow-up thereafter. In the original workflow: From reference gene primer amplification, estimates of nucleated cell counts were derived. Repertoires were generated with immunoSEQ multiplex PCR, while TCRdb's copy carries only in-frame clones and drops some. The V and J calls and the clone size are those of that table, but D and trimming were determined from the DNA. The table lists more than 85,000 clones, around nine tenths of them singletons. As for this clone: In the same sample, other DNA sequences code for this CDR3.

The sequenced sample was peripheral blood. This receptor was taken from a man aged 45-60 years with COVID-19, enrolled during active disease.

The CDR3 sequence: CASTGQGSTDTQYF. The CDR3, as DNA: TGTGCCAGCACTGGGCAGGGGAGCACAGATACGCAGTATTTT. The V gene is TRBV7-9, the J gene TRBJ2-3; tentatively, D is TRBD1 (6 bases). Per the germline V gene, CDR1 is SEHNR and CDR2 is FQNEAQ (reference sequence). The CDR3 is 14 residues long. V was shortened by 7 bases and J by 0 bases, with 11 bases between the two germline ends.